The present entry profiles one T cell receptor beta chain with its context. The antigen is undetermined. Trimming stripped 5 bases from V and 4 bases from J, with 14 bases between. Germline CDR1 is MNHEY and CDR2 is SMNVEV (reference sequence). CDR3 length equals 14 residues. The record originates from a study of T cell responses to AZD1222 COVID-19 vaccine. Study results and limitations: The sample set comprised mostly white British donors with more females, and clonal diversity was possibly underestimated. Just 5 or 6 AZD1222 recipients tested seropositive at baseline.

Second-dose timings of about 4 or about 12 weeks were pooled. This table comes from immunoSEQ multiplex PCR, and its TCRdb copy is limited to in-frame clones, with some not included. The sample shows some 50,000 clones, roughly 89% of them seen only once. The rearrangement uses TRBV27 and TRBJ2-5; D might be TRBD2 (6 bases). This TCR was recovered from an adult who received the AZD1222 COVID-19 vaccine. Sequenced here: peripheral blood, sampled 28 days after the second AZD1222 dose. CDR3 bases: TGTGCCAGCAGTCGACAGCCTAGCGCAGAGACCCAGTACTTC. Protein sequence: CASSRQPSAETQYF.